These T cell receptor beta chains were read from a single sample in a study of OX40 agonist ivuxolimab in advanced cancers. The protocol was immunoSEQ multiplex PCR, while the TCRdb copy is restricted to in-frame clones and leaves out a portion. The profile shows tens of thousands of clones, around 91% of them singletons. The material was CD4+ or CD8+ T cells sorted from blood, obtained in a trial of the OX40 agonist ivuxolimab. These receptors were taken from an adult with an advanced solid tumor such as melanoma, head and neck, liver or kidney cancer. Each CDR3 is given with its conserved first and last residue.

>TRBV18|TRBJ2-1
CASSSTGYNEQFF
>TRBV10-3|TRBJ1-6
CAISESQENSPLHF
>TRBV6-1|TRBJ2-7
CASKTHYEQYF
>TRBV5-4|TRBJ2-5
CASSLDYQETQYF
>TRBV28|TRBJ1-2
CASSGGTNYGYTF
>TRBV6-4|TRBJ1-5
CASSETGGAEPQHF
>TRBV19|TRBJ1-3
CASSIAGRGNTIYF
>TRBV25-1|TRBJ2-2
CASSDDRGLNYNGELFF
>TRBV5-1|TRBJ2-3
CASSLEGRSTDTQYF
>TRBV5-1|TRBJ1-2
CASSPDSRGYGYTF
>TRBV2|TRBJ1-4
CASRRGQDEKLFF
>TRBV5-1|TRBJ1-5
CASSSWGGNQPQHF
>TRBV27|TRBJ2-3
CASSPRGQGGTDTQYF
>TRBV2|TRBJ2-1
CASSEDLEQFF
>TRBV18|TRBJ2-7
CASSPMAGGYEQYF
>TRBV5-1|TRBJ2-2
CASSLAEAGELFF
>TRBV29-1|TRBJ2-3
CSVELRSTDTQYF
>TRBV28|TRBJ1-1
CASSPGFVSTEAFF
>TRBV6-6|TRBJ1-1
CASRQDFDTEAFF
>TRBV11-2|TRBJ1-5
CPQRTGGPQHF
>TRBV9|TRBJ1-2
CASSVGTGLSLGGYTF
>TRBV2|TRBJ1-5
CASMADRVNQPQHF
>TRBV7-2|TRBJ2-2
CASSWTSGTGELFF
>TRBV18|TRBJ2-5
CASSRGQNQETQYF
>TRBV7-8|TRBJ2-3
CASSLVLVGPTDTQYF
>TRBV18|TRBJ1-3
CASSPGPPGQPVISTIYF
>TRBV6-1|TRBJ2-3
CASSGLAGETDTQYF
>TRBV12-5|TRBJ1-3
CASGTQALGNTIYF
>TRBV28|TRBJ2-1
CASSGAQRGTYNEQFF